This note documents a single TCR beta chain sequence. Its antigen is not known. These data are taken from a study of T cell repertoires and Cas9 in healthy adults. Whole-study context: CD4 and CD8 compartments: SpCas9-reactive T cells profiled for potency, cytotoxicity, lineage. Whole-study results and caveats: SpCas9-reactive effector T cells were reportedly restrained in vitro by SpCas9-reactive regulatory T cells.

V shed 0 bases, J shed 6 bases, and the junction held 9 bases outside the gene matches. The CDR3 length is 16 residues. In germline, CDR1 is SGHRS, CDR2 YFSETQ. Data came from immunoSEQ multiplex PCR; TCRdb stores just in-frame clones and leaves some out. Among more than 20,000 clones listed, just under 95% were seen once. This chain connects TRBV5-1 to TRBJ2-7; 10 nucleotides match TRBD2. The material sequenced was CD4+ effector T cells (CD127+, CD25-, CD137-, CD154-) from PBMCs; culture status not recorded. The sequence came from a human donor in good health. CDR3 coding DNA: TGCGCCAGCAGCTTGGCCCCTAGCGGGGGTGCCGGCGAGCAGTACTTC. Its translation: CASSLAPSGGAGEQYF.